Below are 9 T cell receptor beta chains sequenced from a single sample in a study of T cell changes during pregnancy in multiple sclerosis. Assay: immunoSEQ multiplex PCR; the TCRdb copy retains only in-frame clones and omits some. The data hold tens of thousands of clones, with about nine tenths observed a single time. Sample: peripheral blood, taken in the second trimester of pregnancy. These receptors all stem from a female donor with multiple sclerosis, enrolled in a pregnancy study.

This chain uses TRBV29-1 with TRBJ1-2, with no clear D. The CDR3 is made up of 14 amino acids. Germline assignment: CDR1 SQVTM and CDR2 ANQGSEA. V lost 6 bases and J 6 bases, leaving 20 bases between the germline ends. The CDR3 reads CSVAQRVAGNGYTF. As DNA, the CDR3 is TGCAGCGTCGCCCAGCGGGTTGCGGGGAATGGCTACACCTTC.

CDR3 in DNA: TGCGCCAGCAGCCAAGATCCGGGGGGCCCGAACATTCAGTACTTC. This encodes CASSQDPGGPNIQYF. This sequence joins TRBV4-1 and TRBJ2-4, with TRBD2 as a possible D gene (7 bases). Per the germline V gene, CDR1 is MGHRA and CDR2 is YSYEKL. This CDR3 contains 15 residues. V was cut by 0 bases and J by 7 bases, with 13 bases left in between.

The chain employs TRBV27 and TRBJ2-5; D perhaps matches TRBD1 (6 bases). Per germline, CDR1 MNHEY and CDR2 SMNVEV (reference sequence). This CDR3 has 14 residues. V lost 7 bases and J 1 base, leaving 13 bases between the germline ends. The CDR3 DNA reads TGTGCCAGCAAAAGGGGACAACCCCAAGAGACCCAGTACTTC. Translated, it gives CASKRGQPQETQYF.

The chain recombines TRBV6-1 with TRBJ2-3, with 7 bases lining up with TRBD2. The V gene's germline CDR1 is MNHNS and CDR2 SASEGT. The trim removed 6 bases at V and 0 bases at J, leaving 3 bases unmatched. The CDR3 runs to 14 residues. CDR3 residues: CASSERGSTDTQYF. CDR3 nucleotides: TGTGCCAGCAGCGAGCGGGGAAGCACAGATACGCAGTATTTT.

The chain carries TRBV4-2 and TRBJ2-7; 7 bases match TRBD2. Per germline, CDR1 LGHNA and CDR2 YNFKEQ. The trim removed 4 bases at V and 4 bases at J, leaving 10 bases unmatched. The CDR3 extends over 15 amino acids. CDR3 protein: CASSPHPGGGYEQYF. CDR3 DNA sequence: TGTGCCAGCAGCCCCCACCCGGGAGGTGGTTACGAGCAGTACTTC.

V and J are TRBV25-1 and TRBJ1-3; 12 positions agree with TRBD1. The CDR3 is made up of 13 amino acids. The V segment lost 6 bases and the J segment 11 bases; nucleotides outside the gene matches: 5. Germline V gene lookup returns CDR1 MGHDK and CDR2 SYGVNS. The CDR3 DNA reads as TGTGCCAGCAGCAACCGGGACAGGGGGCCCATATATTTT. It specifies CASSNRDRGPIYF.

V and J are TRBV6-1 and TRBJ1-2; TRBD1 aligns across 9 bases. Germline V gives CDR1 MNHNS, CDR2 SASEGT. Trimming at V came to 6 bases and at J to 8 bases, leaving 10 bases not matched to a gene. This CDR3 has 14 amino acids. The CDR3 sequence is CASSLGQGPSGYTF. For the CDR3, the DNA is TGTGCCAGCAGCCTCGGACAGGGGCCTTCCGGCTACACCTTC.

The chain recombines TRBV7-2 with TRBJ1-6; maybe TRBD1 (5 bases). The CDR3 spans 15 residues. Between the trimmed V and J ends, which lost 5 bases and 8 bases, there was a span of 16 bases. Per germline, CDR1 SGHTA and CDR2 FQGNSA. DNA of the CDR3: TGTGCCAGCAGCCATGACAGACAACCTCATTCACCCCTCCACTTT. It specifies CASSHDRQPHSPLHF. The full variable domain, completed using reference TRBV7-2 and TRBJ1-6, is GAGVSQSPSNKVTEKGKDVELRCDPISGHTALYWYRQSLGQGLEFLIYFQGNSAPDKSGLPSDRFSAERTGGSVSTLTIQRTQQEDSAVYLCASSHDRQPHSPLHFGNGTRLTVT.

The chain joins TRBV27 to TRBJ2-5, with 12 nucleotides matching TRBD1. V trimming: 5 bases; J trimming: 1 base; junction bases outside the gene matches: 2. In germline, CDR1 is MNHEY, CDR2 SMNVEV (reference sequence). CDR3 length: 15 residues. The CDR3 protein is CASSPGQGAQETQYF. In DNA form, the CDR3 reads TGTGCCAGCAGTCCGGGACAGGGGGCCCAAGAGACCCAGTACTTC.